A single TCR beta chain is shown here with its context. The data derive from a study of shared T cell receptors in the human thymus. Using immunoSEQ multiplex PCR, the repertoire was profiled, and TCRdb retains in-frame clones only, with some absent. Found here are under 450,000 clones, approximately 95% of them singletons; the top ten hold roughly 0.02%. The TCR comes from a human donor. The sequencing sample was made of thymocytes.

CDR3 nucleotides: TGTGCCAGCAGCTTAAGGGCTAGCGGGGCTGCTAGCACAGATACGCAGTATTTT. Translated, it gives CASSLRASGAASTDTQYF. The chain uses TRBV7-9 and TRBJ2-3; 9 bases agree with TRBD2. The CDR3 sequence is 18 residues long. Germline lookup yields CDR1 SEHNR and CDR2 FQNEAQ (reference sequence). The ends lost 2 bases at V and 0 bases at J; junction bases unmatched: 9. Filled out from reference TRBV7-9 and TRBJ2-3, the complete variable domain reads DTGVSQNPRHKITKRGQNVTFRCDPISEHNRLYWYRQTLGQGPEFLTYFQNEAQLEKSRLLSDRFSAERPKGSFSTLEIQRTEQGDSAMYLCASSLRASGAASTDTQYFGPGTRLTVL.